Below, 18 T cell receptor beta chains from the same sample are listed, as sequenced in a study of T cell responses to AZD1222 COVID-19 vaccine. Libraries were prepared by immunoSEQ multiplex PCR; TCRdb keeps only in-frame clonotypes and omits some of them. The table includes 95,000 to 150,000 clones, roughly 84% detected once. The material was peripheral blood, obtained on day 0 of AZD1222 vaccination. These receptors were collected from an adult in good health.

V gene TRBV6-5 combines with J gene TRBJ2-7, with D maybe TRBD1 (6 bases). The CDR3 sequence is 13 residues long. Germline CDR1 is MNHEY and CDR2 is SVGAGI. The V and J ends lost 6 bases and 3 bases respectively, with 12 bases between them. The CDR3 nucleotides are TGTGCCAGCAGGCTGGGACACCACTACGAGCAGTACTTC. Translation gives CASRLGHHYEQYF.

This clone was seen once. The chain couples TRBV5-8 to TRBJ2-1, with 8 bases identical to TRBD1. The CDR3 extends over 13 amino acids. Germline CDR1 and CDR2: SGHTS and YDEGEE. The trim removed 4 bases at V and 6 bases at J, leaving 3 bases unmatched. The CDR3 DNA reads TGTGCCAGCAGCGCGGACAGGGCCAATGAGCAGTTCTTC. It specifies CASSADRANEQFF.

The CDR3 sequence: CASNLGFGDSPLHF. The CDR3 DNA is TGTGCCAGCAATTTAGGGTTTGGGGATTCACCCCTCCACTTT. The V and J genes are TRBV25-1 and TRBJ1-6; no reliable D call. Germline lookup yields CDR1 MGHDK and CDR2 SYGVNS. V lost 7 bases, J lost 8 bases, and 15 bases lay in between. The CDR3 totals 14 residues.

V is TRBV18 and J is TRBJ1-6; D may be TRBD1 (5 bases). The CDR3 is 13 residues long. Germline V gene data show CDR1 as KGHSH and CDR2 as LQKENI. Deletions cut 8 bases from V and 8 bases from J, with 13 bases between. CDR3 loop: CASTGLPDSPLHF. CDR3 in DNA: TGTGCCAGCACGGGACTCCCGGATTCACCCCTCCACTTT. The complete variable domain, with remaining parts taken from reference TRBV18 and TRBJ1-6, reads NAGVMQNPRHLVRRRGQEARLRCSPMKGHSHVYWYRQLPEEGLKFMVYLQKENIIDESGMPKERFSAEFPKEGPSILRIQQVVRGDSAAYFCASTGLPDSPLHFGNGTRLTVT.

A note on this clone: Other DNA sequences in this sample translate to the same CDR3. The CDR3 region is CASSLAETQYF. The CDR3 nucleotides are TGTGCCAGCAGCTTGGCAGAGACCCAGTACTTC. The V call is TRBV5-6, the J call TRBJ2-5; D unclear. CDR1 and CDR2 (germline): SGHDT, YYEEEE. V lost 0 bases and J lost 4, with 1 base in between. CDR3 length: 11 residues.

The chain joins TRBV5-1 to TRBJ2-2, with a weak D call TRBD2 (6 bases). Germline assignment: CDR1 SGHRS and CDR2 YFSETQ. The CDR3 covers 16 residues. Trimming left V 0 bases short and J 1 base short, with 10 bases between. Here the CDR3 DNA reads TGCGCCAGCAGCTTGGAGGCGGGGCGGAACACCGGGGAGCTGTTTTTT. It encodes CASSLEAGRNTGELFF.

The V gene is TRBV9, the J gene TRBJ1-2, with D tentatively TRBD1 (5 bases). Germline V gene lookup returns CDR1 SGDLS and CDR2 YYNGEE. V dropped 4 bases and J dropped 8 bases, with 15 bases sitting between them. There are 13 residues in the CDR3. The CDR3 nucleotides read TGTGCCAGCAGCTCTGGGACTTTTGACGGCTACACCTTC. This translates into CASSSGTFDGYTF.

This clone was seen only a few times. The chain has TRBV21-1 and TRBJ2-7; the D call of TRBD1 is as the table states it, not checked on the DNA. TRBV21-1 corresponds to a pseudogene. The CDR3 sequence is 17 residues long. CDR3 coding DNA: TGTGCCAGCAGCAAAACCAAAACACACAGGGTGTCATACGAGCAGTACTTC. Amino acids: CASSKTKTHRVSYEQYF.

The chain is built from TRBV9 and TRBJ1-1; no definite D call. CDR1 and CDR2 from the germline V gene are SGDLS and YYNGEE. Trimming stripped 0 bases from V and 4 bases from J, with 13 bases between. The CDR3 is 15 amino acids. The CDR3 coding sequence is TGTGCCAGCAGCGTAGTTCATCGGGATGGCACTGAAGCTTTCTTT. Encoded protein: CASSVVHRDGTEAFF.

The V call is TRBV19, the J call TRBJ1-1; D remains unclear. The V gene lost 1 base and the J gene lost 3 bases, with 6 bases spanning the gap. Per germline, CDR1 LNHDA and CDR2 SQIVND (reference sequence). The CDR3 consists of 13 residues. CDR3 bases: TGTGCCAGTAGTATAGTCCGCTACACTGAAGCTTTCTTT. This gives the protein CASSIVRYTEAFF.

CDR3 coding DNA: TGTGCCAGTAGTGGTTTAGAACGCACCGGTCAGCCCCAGCATTTT. Encoded protein: CASSGLERTGQPQHF. J is TRBJ1-5 and V is TRBV19, with D unresolved. Germline V lookup: CDR1 LNHDA, CDR2 SQIVND (reference sequence). CDR3 length: 15 amino acids. V was shortened by 5 bases and J by 6 bases, with 17 bases between the two germline ends.

The chain couples TRBV5-6 to TRBJ2-7, with 7 positions matching TRBD2. The CDR3 runs to 16 residues. The J segment lost 2 bases and the V segment lost 5 bases, leaving 13 bases of the junction unmatched. CDR1 and CDR2 from the germline V gene are SGHDT and YYEEEE. The CDR3 DNA sequence: TGTGCCAGCAGTTCTGGCGGGGGTTTCCCCGCCTACGAGCAGTACTTC. The encoded protein is CASSSGGGFPAYEQYF.

The rearrangement joins TRBV14 to TRBJ2-2, with D tentatively TRBD2 (5 bases). Germline V CDR1 and CDR2: SGHDN, FVKESK. The V end was cut by 4 bases, the J end by 6 bases, with 12 bases between. There are 14 residues in the CDR3. In DNA, the CDR3 is TGTGCCAGCAGCCCGAATTCGCGGGCCGGGGAGCTGTTTTTT. Protein product: CASSPNSRAGELFF.

The genes are TRBV5-1 and TRBJ2-7; TRBD2 matches 9 bases. The ends lost 6 bases at V and 11 bases at J; junction bases unmatched: 6. Per the germline V gene, CDR1 is SGHRS and CDR2 is YFSETQ. The CDR3 covers 11 residues. CDR3 sequence: CASMEAGGKYF. CDR3 coding DNA: TGCGCCAGCATGGAAGCGGGGGGCAAGTACTTC.

The CDR3 bases are TGTGCCAGCAGCTTAGGTCTCGGCGAGCAGTACTTC. Protein sequence: CASSLGLGEQYF. The chain joins TRBV7-2 to TRBJ2-7, with D unclear. The CDR3 is 12 amino acids. Trimming took 1 base from V and 6 from J, leaving 7 bases between them. Germline CDR1 reads SGHTA; CDR2 reads FQGNSA.

This chain joins TRBV11-2 and TRBJ2-3; D possibly matches TRBD1 or TRBD2 (6 bases each). Germline V lookup: CDR1 SGHAT, CDR2 FQNNGV. This CDR3 region has 14 residues. V lost 0 bases to trimming and J lost 4 bases, with 8 bases between them. This chain's CDR3 is CASSLERGADTQYF. Here the CDR3 DNA reads TGTGCCAGCAGCTTAGAAAGGGGGGCAGATACGCAGTATTTT.

The rearrangement uses TRBV5-8 and TRBJ1-2, with 7 bases fitting TRBD1. This CDR3 spans 18 amino acids. Germline-derived CDR1 and CDR2 are SGHTS and YDEGEE. V dropped 0 bases and J dropped 2; count of bases not matched to a gene: 13. CDR3 residues: CASSLVLGQGDKNYGYTF. CDR3 nucleotides: TGTGCCAGCAGCTTGGTATTAGGTCAGGGGGATAAGAACTATGGCTACACCTTC.

In this sample, this clone turned up once. The gene calls are TRBV4-1 and TRBJ1-3, with D perhaps TRBD1 (5 bases). Germline CDR1 and CDR2: MGHRA and YSYEKL. The ends were cut back, 3 bases at V and 0 bases at J, with 12 bases in the middle. CDR3 length equals 16 residues. CDR3 region: CASSHPGKDSGNTIYF. The CDR3 DNA follows: TGCGCCAGCAGCCACCCAGGGAAGGACTCTGGAAACACCATATATTTT.